These 14 T cell receptor beta chains share one sample of origin, sequenced in a study of CD8+CD57+ T cells in acquired aplastic anemia (dated by TCRdb to the late 2010s). TCRdb lists the instrument as Illumina HiSeq 2000. TCR beta VDJ combination and CDR3 sequence profiling used genomic DNA as the template. The public sequencing data were trimmed at Q25 with fastp and processed into clonotypes with MiXCR by TCRdb, which kept only in-frame beta chains. One record per CDR3 amino acid sequence lists the most common genes and DNA. Recorded for this sample are roughly 170,000 distinct CDR3 sequences; about 60% of them occurred a single time. 45% of the sample comes from the top ten. Input material: sorted CD4+, CD8+, or CD8+CD57+ T cells (not recorded which) from PBMCs. These receptors all come from a human donor in good health.

This clonotype has a single count. The chain uses TRBV19 and TRBJ1-1; D uncertain. CDR3 length: 15 amino acids. With 0 bases removed from V and 6 bases from J, the gap between germline ends came to 14 bases. In germline, CDR1 is LNHDA, CDR2 SQIVND (reference sequence). DNA of the CDR3: TGTGCCAGTAGTATAGAACGGGCCGCAAGGGCTGAAGCTTTCTTT. This gives the protein CASSIERAARAEAFF.

The CDR3 sequence: CASRTIYEQYF. CDR3 in DNA: TGTGCCAGCAGGACAATCTACGAGCAGTACTTC. This chain links TRBV6-1 with TRBJ2-7; D gene ambiguous. CDR3 length: 11 residues. Germline CDR1 reads MNHNS; CDR2 reads SASEGT. Trimming stripped 6 bases from V and 3 bases from J, with 6 bases between.

This clonotype was detected many times. V is TRBV2 and J is TRBJ2-1; D might be TRBD1 or TRBD2, each matching 5 bases. The CDR3 totals 15 residues. V was trimmed by 7 bases and J by 2 bases, leaving 15 bases between them. In germline, CDR1 is SNHLY, CDR2 FYNNEI. CDR3 DNA sequence: TGTGCCAGCACCCCGGGACGACGAACCTACAATGAGCAGTTCTTC. This codes for CASTPGRRTYNEQFF. Drawing the rest from reference TRBV2 and TRBJ2-1, the complete variable domain is EPEVTQTPSHQVTQMGQEVILRCVPISNHLYFYWYRQILGQKVEFLVSFYNNEISEKSEIFDDQFSVERPDGSNFTLKIRSTKLEDSAMYFCASTPGRRTYNEQFFGPGTRLTVL.

This chain links TRBV10-3 with TRBJ2-3, with 8 bases lining up with TRBD2. The germline V gene encodes CDR1 ENHRY and CDR2 SYGVKD. The CDR3 covers 15 residues. Trimming at V came to 4 bases and at J to 2 bases, leaving 5 bases not matched to a gene. CDR3 protein: CAISVQRGNTDTQYF. In DNA, the CDR3 is TGTGCCATCAGTGTCCAGCGGGGGAACACAGATACGCAGTATTTT.

This clonotype was detected a few times. For the CDR3, the DNA is TGTGCCACCAGCAGAGGATTCGCGGGACTAATTCAAGAGACCCAGTACTTC. Its protein is CATSRGFAGLIQETQYF. This chain uses TRBV15 with TRBJ2-5; 7 nucleotides match TRBD2. Germline V gene data show CDR1 as LNHNV and CDR2 as YYDKDF (reference sequence). This CDR3 is built from 17 residues. The V segment lost 1 base and the J segment 2 bases; nucleotides outside the gene matches: 10.

This clonotype was seen a few times. This chain links TRBV6-4 with TRBJ1-2; D gene ambiguous. V was trimmed by 4 bases and J by 8 bases, leaving 17 bases between them. The CDR3 has 14 amino acids. Germline CDR1 reads MRHNA; CDR2 reads SNTAGT. CDR3 sequence reads: CASSGSNNGAGYTF. The CDR3 nucleotides read TGTGCCAGCAGTGGCTCGAATAACGGCGCAGGCTACACCTTC.

This clonotype was picked up many times. The chain combines TRBV29-1 with TRBJ2-2; maybe TRBD2 (5 bases). The V end was cut by 0 bases, the J end by 1 base, with 9 bases between. The CDR3 has 15 amino acids. Germline V gene data show CDR1 as SQVTM and CDR2 as ANQGSEA. The CDR3 DNA reads TGCAGCGTTGAAGATCGAGGGAGGAACACCGGGGAGCTGTTTTTT. Translated: CSVEDRGRNTGELFF.

The V gene is TRBV7-2, the J gene TRBJ2-7, with D possibly TRBD1 on 5 matching bases. From germline, CDR1 is SGHTA and CDR2 FQGNSA. V lost 5 bases, J lost 4 bases, and 12 bases lay in between. The CDR3 length is 13 residues. The CDR3 protein is CASSRTQGYEQYF. CDR3 DNA: TGTGCCAGCAGCCGGACGCAGGGTTACGAGCAGTACTTC. Complete variable domain (other parts from reference TRBV7-2 and TRBJ2-7): GAGVSQSPSNKVTEKGKDVELRCDPISGHTALYWYRQSLGQGLEFLIYFQGNSAPDKSGLPSDRFSAERTGGSVSTLTIQRTQQEDSAVYLCASSRTQGYEQYFGPGTRLTVT.

The chain is built from TRBV19 and TRBJ1-4, with D uncertain. From germline, CDR1 is LNHDA and CDR2 SQIVND (reference sequence). Trimming cost V 9 bases and J 5 bases, with 10 bases left between them. The CDR3 consists of 12 residues. The CDR3 here is CARRRINEKLFF. In DNA form, the CDR3 reads TGTGCCAGGAGACGGATAAATGAAAAACTGTTTTTT.

This clonotype was recorded at least ten times. The chain couples TRBV20-1 to TRBJ1-2; D not certain. The length of the CDR3 is 12 residues. CDR1 DFQATT and CDR2 SNEGSKA come from the germline V gene (reference sequence). The V end lost 4 bases, the J end lost 5 bases, and 11 bases lay between the germline ends. In nucleotides, the CDR3 is TGCAGTGCTAAACCCGGAAAATATGGCTACACCTTC. Its translation is CSAKPGKYGYTF.

The chain carries TRBV5-1 and TRBJ1-1, with unresolved D. The length of the CDR3 is 13 residues. V was pared by 7 bases and J by 0 bases, with 10 bases between. CDR1 is SGHRS and CDR2 is YFSETQ in the germline V gene. CDR3 protein: CASAQAMNTEAFF. In nucleotides, the CDR3 is TGCGCCAGCGCCCAAGCCATGAACACTGAAGCTTTCTTT.

The V and J genes are TRBV9 and TRBJ2-5; 9 nucleotides agree with TRBD1. This CDR3 comprises 16 residues. Looked up from germline, CDR1 is SGDLS and CDR2 is YYNGEE. The trim removed 0 bases at V and 7 bases at J, leaving 10 bases unmatched. Here the CDR3 DNA reads TGTGCCAGCAGCGTAGGGGGACAGGGTACGAGAGTGACCCAGTACTTC. This translates into CASSVGGQGTRVTQYF.

Comments on this clonotype: A much bigger clone sits one base away, suggesting this may be a read error. The V and J genes are TRBV24-1 and TRBJ2-1; 9 bases are a match to TRBD2. The CDR3 covers 17 residues. Germline V gene data show CDR1 as KGHDR and CDR2 as SFDVKD. As DNA, the CDR3 is TGTGCCACCAGTGATCTCCCCCTAGCGGGAACCTACGATGAGCAGTTCTTC. It encodes CATSDLPLAGTYDEQFF.

This clonotype was recorded a few times. The chain uses TRBV24-1 and TRBJ1-1, with 7 bases identical to TRBD1. With V trimmed by 6 bases and J by 13 bases, 16 bases remained unmatched. The CDR3 has 14 amino acids. Per germline, CDR1 KGHDR and CDR2 SFDVKD. The CDR3 nucleotides read TGTGCCACCAGTACCAATCGACAGGGTAGTTTTGATTTCTTT. Translated: CATSTNRQGSFDFF.